The rows below give T cell receptor beta chains drawn from one sample of a study of blood T cell repertoires in COVID-19. Assay: immunoSEQ multiplex PCR; the TCRdb copy retains only in-frame clones and omits some. In the table there are about 270,000 clones, around 93% of which are singletons. Input material: PBMCs or T cells enriched from blood (not recorded which). The receptors shown here come from a man aged 40-49 years who had been exposed to COVID-19. CDR3s include the opening cysteine and the closing phenylalanine or tryptophan. A D gene is named only where the DNA matches it firmly. A row's size may be missing; if present it is once, few, many or a size class.

D	J	V	size	DNA	CDR3
.	TRBJ2-1	TRBV5-1	.	TGCGCCAGCAGCTTGGTTCTAGCTGGGAATGAGCAGTTCTTC	CASSLVLAGNEQFF
.	TRBJ1-2	TRBV3-1/TRBV3-2	.	.	CASSQFSGVAGGTF
TRBD1	TRBJ2-3	TRBV5-1	.	TGCGCCAGCAGCGCGACAGGGGGCCCGGTCGCAGATACGCAGTATTTT	CASSATGGPVADTQYF
TRBD1	TRBJ2-1	TRBV5-1	.	TGCGCCAGCAGCGGTACCGACAGGGGGCATGAGCAGTTCTTC	CASSGTDRGHEQFF
.	TRBJ1-2	TRBV7-8	.	TGTGCCAGCAGCAAATCCGGGAATAGCCCCGGCTACACCTTC	CASSKSGNSPGYTF
TRBD2	TRBJ2-3	TRBV19	.	TGTGCCAGTGGGCCTAGCGGGATCACAGATACGCAGTATTTT	CASGPSGITDTQYF
TRBD1	TRBJ2-3	TRBV18	.	TGTGCCAGCTCATCCGGGACAGGGACTGATACGCAGTATTTT	CASSSGTGTDTQYF
TRBD1	TRBJ1-6	TRBV3-1/TRBV3-2	once	TGTGCCAGCAGCCCCCGAGGGACAGCGCATAATTCACCCCTCCACTTT	CASSPRGTAHNSPLHF
.	TRBJ2-3	TRBV9	.	TGTGCCAGCAGCGTAGGACGGGGAGGACAAGATACGCAGTATTTT	CASSVGRGGQDTQYF
TRBD2	TRBJ2-1	TRBV9	.	TGTGCCAGCAGCTCCGGGACTAGCTCCTACAATGAGCAGTTCTTC	CASSSGTSSYNEQFF
.	TRBJ2-3	TRBV19	.	TGTGCCAGTAGTATCGGAGACCCAACAGATACGCAGTATTTT	CASSIGDPTDTQYF
TRBD2	TRBJ2-7	TRBV4-2	.	TGTGCCAGCAGCCAAGGCACCGGGCGGGAGGGAAACGAGCAGTACTTC	CASSQGTGREGNEQYF
.	TRBJ1-1	TRBV11-2	.	TGTGCCAGCAGCTTAGATCCAGGGCCCACTGAAGCTTTCTTT	CASSLDPGPTEAFF
.	TRBJ2-5	TRBV7-9	.	TGTGCCAGCAGCTTAAGAGAGTACCAAGAGACCCAGTACTTC	CASSLREYQETQYF
.	TRBJ1-2	TRBV5-1	.	TGCGCCAGCAGCCCGGGGGGCTTTGGCTACACCTTC	CASSPGGFGYTF
TRBD2	TRBJ2-1	TRBV12-5	.	TGTGCTAGTGGTTTCAATCAGCGGGAGACGCACAATGAGCAGTTCTTC	CASGFNQRETHNEQFF
.	TRBJ2-3	TRBV5-4	.	TGTGCCAGCAGCTTTCGACTAGACTCAGATACGCAGTATTTT	CASSFRLDSDTQYF
.	TRBJ2-5	TRBV6-1	.	TGTGCCAGCAGTGATGGCAGGGGGGCGGAGACCCAGTACTTC	CASSDGRGAETQYF
.	TRBJ2-7	TRBV28	once	TGTGCCAGCAGTTCCCTGGGCCACCTAACCGGCGAGCAGTACTTC	CASSSLGHLTGEQYF
.	TRBJ1-1	TRBV18	.	TGTGCCAGCTCACCCCAGGGTGTCGACACTGAAGCTTTCTTT	CASSPQGVDTEAFF
TRBD2	TRBJ2-2	TRBV24-1	.	TGTGCCACCAGTGATCGGGGACTAGCGGGAGTAACCGGGGAGCTGTTTTTT	CATSDRGLAGVTGELFF
.	TRBJ1-1	TRBV7-2	.	TGTGCCAGCAGCTTAGATCGAGGGGGCACTGAAGCTTTCTTT	CASSLDRGGTEAFF
.	TRBJ2-1	TRBV9	.	TGTGCCAGCAGCGTAGGTCAGGGGAACAATGAGCAGTTCTTC	CASSVGQGNNEQFF
TRBD2	TRBJ2-7	TRBV10-3	once	TGTGCCATCAGACTAGCGGGGACCTCCTACGAGCAGTACTTC	CAIRLAGTSYEQYF
TRBD2	TRBJ2-7	TRBV28	once	TGTGCCAGCAGTTTGGGACAGCCGGGACTAGCCCCCGAGCAGTACTTC	CASSLGQPGLAPEQYF
.	TRBJ1-6	TRBV21-1	.	TGTGCCAGCAGCCAAAGAGGACACCCAAAGGGATATAATTCACCCCTCCACTTT	CASSQRGHPKGYNSPLHF
TRBD1	TRBJ2-7	TRBV5-1	.	TGCGCCAGCAGCTTGGCCCGGACAGGGTTATACGAGCAGTACTTC	CASSLARTGLYEQYF
.	TRBJ2-2	TRBV28	.	TGTGCCAGCAGACCTCCGGGGTGGAGGACCGGGGAGCTGTTTTTT	CASRPPGWRTGELFF
.	TRBJ2-7	TRBV19	.	TGTGCCAGTAGTAGGGGACATATCGACGAGCAGTACTTC	CASSRGHIDEQYF
.	TRBJ2-2	TRBV29-1	.	TGCAGCGGCCATGTAGACAGGAACACCGGGGAGCTGTTTTTT	CSGHVDRNTGELFF
TRBD1	TRBJ2-7	TRBV5-1	.	TGCGCCAGCAGCTTGGGCCAGGGGGCCTACGAGCAGTACTTC	CASSLGQGAYEQYF
.	TRBJ1-1	TRBV6-1	.	TGTGCCAGCAGTGAAGAGGCAGGCGGGAATGCTGAAGCTTTCTTT	CASSEEAGGNAEAFF
TRBD2	TRBJ2-1	TRBV5-1	.	TGCGCCAGCTCCCGGGGGGGATCGGACTCCTACAATGAGCAGTTCTTC	CASSRGGSDSYNEQFF
TRBD1	TRBJ2-7	TRBV27	.	TGTGCCAGCAGTCAATCCCCCGGGACAGCGGTCTACGAGCAGTACTTC	CASSQSPGTAVYEQYF
TRBD1	TRBJ2-7	TRBV28	.	TGTGCCAGCAGTCTCGCACAGGGGTTCTCCTACGAGCAGTACTTC	CASSLAQGFSYEQYF
.	TRBJ1-1	TRBV6-1	.	TGTGCCAGCAGTGATAGGACAGCTAAAGCTTTCTTT	CASSDRTAKAFF
TRBD1	TRBJ2-7	TRBV27	.	TGTGCCAGCAGTTCTCCCGGGACAGAAGACGCCGAGCAGTACTTC	CASSSPGTEDAEQYF
TRBD2	TRBJ2-3	TRBV6-5	.	TGTGCCAGCGGTAACCGAGCGGGAGGTTCAGATACGCAGTATTTT	CASGNRAGGSDTQYF
TRBD1	TRBJ1-2	TRBV27	.	TGTGCCAGCAGTTTATCGATCCCCCAGACAGGGGCGGGGAAAGGCTACACCTTC	CASSLSIPQTGAGKGYTF
TRBD1	TRBJ2-7	TRBV7-2	.	TGTGCCAGCAGCCGGGACAGGGAACACTACGAGCAGTACTTC	CASSRDREHYEQYF
.	TRBJ1-2	TRBV7-9	.	TGTGCCAGCAGCTTAGCAGGGAGAGGCTACACCTTC	CASSLAGRGYTF
TRBD1	TRBJ1-4	TRBV5-4	.	TGTGCCAGCAGCTCCAAAACAGGGGGCTTAGCTAATGAAAAACTGTTTTTT	CASSSKTGGLANEKLFF
TRBD1	TRBJ1-2	TRBV5-1	.	TGCGCCAGCAGCATACAGACAGGGGGGACGATCGGCTACACCTTC	CASSIQTGGTIGYTF
.	TRBJ2-1	TRBV11-3	.	TGTGCCAGCAGCCTCAGTCAGATCTACAATGAGCAGTTCTTC	CASSLSQIYNEQFF
.	TRBJ1-2	TRBV27	.	TGTGCCAGCAGGGTGGGAGGCGGTGGTAACTATGGCTACACCTTC	CASRVGGGGNYGYTF
TRBD1	TRBJ2-7	TRBV29-1	.	TGCAGCGTTGAAGATGGTTGGCAGGGGGCCGGCGAGCAGTACTTC	CSVEDGWQGAGEQYF
.	TRBJ2-7	TRBV30	.	TGTGCCTGGAGTATCGGGGGATACGAGCAGTACTTC	CAWSIGGYEQYF
.	TRBJ1-1	TRBV9	once	TGTGCCAGCAGCGTAGGACAGACAACTGAAGCTTTCTTT	CASSVGQTTEAFF
.	TRBJ1-5	TRBV19	.	TGTGCCAGTAGTATCACGGCAGGGCCCAATCAGCCCCAGCATTTT	CASSITAGPNQPQHF
TRBD1	TRBJ1-2	TRBV24-1	.	TGTGCCACCAGTGATCACAGGGGAAGCTATGGCTACACCTTC	CATSDHRGSYGYTF
.	TRBJ1-3	TRBV28	.	TGTGCCAGCAGTTCGGACACCATATATTTT	CASSSDTIYF
.	TRBJ1-2	TRBV21-1	.	TGTGCCAGCAGCAAAGCTCTCTTCCCCGGGACAGGTACAGTAGCGGCTAACTATGGCTACACCTTC	CASSKALFPGTGTVAANYGYTF
TRBD2	TRBJ2-3	TRBV27	.	TGTGCCAGCAGTTACGAACTAGCGGGCACAGATACGCAGTATTTT	CASSYELAGTDTQYF
TRBD1	TRBJ2-5	TRBV19	.	TGTGCCAGTAGTTCAGGGACAGCAGAGACCCAGTACTTC	CASSSGTAETQYF